The 19 T cell receptor beta chains below come from one sample, sequenced in a study of molecular identifiers for immune sequencing clone quantification. TCRdb itself ran the PCR reads through MiXCR, one entry per CDR3 protein. The sample has a few hundred thousand distinct CDR3 sequences, 24% seen once; the top ten hold 0.7% to 0.95%. Sequenced sample: naive CD8+ T cells from blood, with Jurkat cell RNA spiked in. Subset denoted: FACS-sorted CD8+CD4-CCR7+CD45RA+ naive T cells. These receptors originate from a human donor in good health. Some libraries in this study had Jurkat cell RNA spiked in.

This clonotype was observed at least ten times. This sequence joins TRBV20-1 and TRBJ2-1; the match to TRBD2 covers 9 bases. Germline V CDR1 and CDR2: DFQATT, SNEGSKA (reference sequence). J was trimmed by 4 bases and V by 1 base; bases with no gene match: 5. The CDR3 covers 15 residues. The CDR3 is CSARGLAGTYNEQFF. The CDR3 DNA follows: TGCAGTGCTAGAGGTCTAGCGGGAACTTACAATGAGCAGTTCTTC.

As regards this clonotype: A much more abundant neighbour one base away suggests this may be a read error. The rearrangement links TRBV2 to TRBJ2-2; no reliable D call. CDR3 length equals 12 residues. Trimming shortened V by 7 bases and J by 1 base, and 4 bases separated the two germline ends. CDR1 and CDR2 from the germline V gene are SNHLY and FYNNEI. CDR3 residues: CASIVNTGELFF. CDR3 nucleotides: TGTGCCAGCATCGTGAACACCGGGGAGCTGTTTTTT.

For the CDR3, the DNA is TGTGCCAGCAGACCTGCTAAACCCTACGAGCAGTACTTC. The encoded protein is CASRPAKPYEQYF. V and J are TRBV7-9 and TRBJ2-7; no definite D call. The CDR3 loop spans 13 amino acids. V gave up 6 bases and J gave up 2 bases, with 11 bases separating them. The germline CDR1 and CDR2 sequences are SEHNR and FQNEAQ (reference sequence). The full variable domain, its missing parts supplied by reference TRBV7-9 and TRBJ2-7, is DTGVSQNPRHKITKRGQNVTFRCDPISEHNRLYWYRQTLGQGPEFLTYFQNEAQLEKSRLLSDRFSAERPKGSFSTLEIQRTEQGDSAMYLCASRPAKPYEQYFGPGTRLTVT.

J is TRBJ2-5 and V is TRBV7-9; no clear D gene. The ends were cut back, 4 bases at V and 5 bases at J, with 17 bases in the middle. CDR3 size: 15 residues. Germline CDR1 reads SEHNR; CDR2 reads FQNEAQ (reference sequence). The CDR3 reads CASSWPTDGRETQYF. The CDR3 DNA sequence: TGTGCCAGCAGCTGGCCCACGGACGGGCGCGAGACCCAGTACTTC.

In regard to this clonotype: Sequence at one end of the junction differs from germline and may be a read error. The chain has TRBV7-2 and TRBJ2-3, with D uncertain. This CDR3 has 15 residues. Germline values: CDR1 SGHTA, CDR2 FQGNSA. CDR3 sequence reads: CASSSLLVGTDAQYF. The CDR3 nucleotides are TGTGCCAGCAGCTCCCTCCTGGTAGGCACAGATGCGCAGTATTTT. The full variable domain, rest sourced from reference TRBV7-2 and TRBJ2-3, is GAGVSQSPSNKVTEKGKDVELRCDPISGHTALYWYRQSLGQGLEFLIYFQGNSAPDKSGLPSDRFSAERTGGSVSTLTIQRTQQEDSAVYLCASSSLLVGTDAQYFGPGTRLTVL.

Notes on this clonotype: A much larger clone sits a single nucleotide away, making a read error possible. The CDR3 does not end in the conserved phenylalanine or tryptophan, so this is likely a read error. The chain links TRBV29-1 to TRBJ2-3; 9 bases align to TRBD2. The CDR3 runs 14 residues. Germline lookup yields CDR1 SQVTM and CDR2 ANQGSEA. J gave up 5 bases and V 4 bases, and 7 bases lay outside the gene matches. Written as DNA, the CDR3 is TGCAGCGTTGCGGGCGGGGGGGCCGGAGATACGCAGTATTCT. Its protein is CSVAGGGAGDTQYS.

This clonotype was seen repeatedly, ten times or more. V gene TRBV7-2 combines with J gene TRBJ2-7, with D hard to call. Germline V gives CDR1 SGHTA, CDR2 FQGNSA. V was pared by 5 bases and J by 0 bases, with 5 bases between. This CDR3 comprises 12 residues. CDR3 in DNA: TGTGCCAGCAGCCAAAGCTCCTACGAGCAGTACTTC. Protein sequence: CASSQSSYEQYF.

This clonotype showed up just a few times. This CDR3 reads CASSLAQGDTGRDTQYF. The CDR3 coding sequence is TGTGCCAGCAGCTTAGCCCAGGGCGACACAGGGAGGGATACGCAGTATTTT. This chain joins TRBV7-2 and TRBJ2-3; D tentatively reads TRBD1 or TRBD2 (6 bases each). V dropped 0 bases and J dropped 6 bases, with 19 bases sitting between them. This CDR3 region has 17 residues. Germline CDR1 SGHTA, CDR2 FQGNSA. The complete variable domain, with remaining parts taken from reference TRBV7-2 and TRBJ2-3, reads GAGVSQSPSNKVTEKGKDVELRCDPISGHTALYWYRQSLGQGLEFLIYFQGNSAPDKSGLPSDRFSAERTGGSVSTLTIQRTQQEDSAVYLCASSLAQGDTGRDTQYFGPGTRLTVL.

With regard to this clonotype: A read error may be the cause here, since a much bigger clone is one base away. The chain links TRBV29-1 to TRBJ1-1, with D hard to call. Trimming stripped 4 bases from V and 1 base from J, with 10 bases between. The V gene's germline CDR1 is SQVTM and CDR2 ANQGSEA. The CDR3 length is 13 residues. In DNA, the CDR3 is TGCAGCGTTGGAGAGGATTGGAACACTGAAGCTTTCTTT. Encoded protein: CSVGEDWNTEAFF.

Points on this clonotype: This could be a read error, since a much larger clone is one nucleotide away. The chain carries TRBV29-1 and TRBJ2-7; tentatively, D is TRBD1 or TRBD2 (5 bases each). V lost 7 bases and J 3 bases, leaving 13 bases between the germline ends. The CDR3 is 12 residues long. Germline CDR1 reads SQVTM; CDR2 reads ANQGSEA. This CDR3 is CSGGAVDYEQYF. The CDR3 nucleotides read TGCAGCGGAGGGGCAGTGGACTACGAGCAGTACTTC.

This chain links TRBV29-1 with TRBJ2-4; no definite D call. CDR1 SQVTM and CDR2 ANQGSEA come from the germline V gene. Trimming took 1 base from V and 2 from J, leaving 9 bases between them. The CDR3 has 14 amino acids. CDR3 DNA: TGCAGCGTTGAAGGGCTAGGTTCCAAAAACATTCAGTACTTC. Amino acids: CSVEGLGSKNIQYF.

About this clonotype itself: This may stem from a read error, because a much larger clone lies one nucleotide away. The chain is built from TRBV29-1 and TRBJ2-7, with 8 bases aligning to TRBD1. In germline, CDR1 is SQVTM, CDR2 ANQGSEA. This CDR3 comprises 16 residues. V was clipped by 1 base and J by 2 bases; unmatched bases: 10. CDR3 sequence (DNA): TGCAGCGTTGAAGGATTTCTCGGGACAGGAGCCTACGAGCAGTACTTC. Translating gives CSVEGFLGTGAYEQYF.

In regard to this clonotype: A read error is possible here, since a much larger clone lies one base away. The chain links TRBV5-1 to TRBJ1-2; 10 positions agree with TRBD1. J was trimmed by 7 bases and V by 0 bases; bases with no gene match: 6. The CDR3 sequence is 15 residues long. In germline, CDR1 is SGHRS, CDR2 YFSETQ. The CDR3 loop is CASSLERQGALGYTF. The CDR3 coding sequence is TGCGCCAGCAGCTTGGAGAGACAGGGGGCGCTTGGCTACACCTTC.

This clonotype was observed a few times. V gene TRBV4-1 combines with J gene TRBJ2-1, with 8 nucleotides matching TRBD1. The germline V gene encodes CDR1 MGHRA and CDR2 YSYEKL. V lost 0 bases, J lost 4 bases, and 5 bases stayed unmatched. The CDR3 is made up of 16 amino acids. The CDR3 loop reads CASSQDRTGIYNEQFF. The CDR3 region has the DNA TGCGCCAGCAGCCAAGATCGGACAGGGATTTACAATGAGCAGTTCTTC.

The V gene is TRBV5-5, the J gene TRBJ1-2; D gene ambiguous. Germline V gene data show CDR1 as SGHKS and CDR2 as YYEKEE (reference sequence). V gave up 5 bases and J gave up 0 bases, with 14 bases separating them. The CDR3 loop spans 15 amino acids. CDR3 residues: CASSRPQETNYGYTF. DNA of the CDR3: TGTGCCAGCAGTCGCCCCCAGGAGACTAACTATGGCTACACCTTC. Variable domain in full (rest from reference TRBV5-5 and TRBJ1-2): DAGVTQSPTHLIKTRGQQVTLRCSPISGHKSVSWYQQVLGQGPQFIFQYYEKEERGRGNFPDRFSARQFPNYSSELNVNALLLGDSALYLCASSRPQETNYGYTFGSGTRLTVV.

This chain links TRBV7-9 with TRBJ1-1; TRBD1 is a possible D gene (5 bases). The CDR3 is 14 amino acids. V dropped 5 bases and J dropped 4 bases, with 14 bases sitting between them. Germline loops: CDR1 SEHNR, CDR2 FQNEAQ (reference sequence). Here the CDR3 reads CASSLGRGVTEAFF. For the CDR3, the DNA is TGTGCCAGCAGCCTTGGACGGGGGGTCACTGAAGCTTTCTTT.

This clonotype was observed at least ten times. The chain joins TRBV7-9 to TRBJ2-5; D is ambiguous. CDR1 and CDR2 (germline): SEHNR, FQNEAQ (reference sequence). This CDR3 contains 12 residues. The V and J ends lost 4 bases and 4 bases respectively, with 7 bases between them. The CDR3 is CASSSVPETQYF. DNA for the CDR3: TGTGCCAGCAGCTCAGTCCCAGAGACCCAGTACTTC.

The chain joins TRBV4-2 to TRBJ1-4; unclear D gene. The germline CDR1 and CDR2 sequences are LGHNA and YNFKEQ. CDR3 length: 16 residues. The V end lost 0 bases, the J end lost 7 bases, and 15 bases lay between the germline ends. The CDR3 bases are TGTGCCAGCAGCCAAGATTTCACAGAAGTTAGTGAAAAACTGTTTTTT. Residues: CASSQDFTEVSEKLFF.

This clonotype has at least ten counts. The rearrangement uses TRBV7-9 and TRBJ2-7; possible D gene TRBD2, 5 bases. The CDR3 extends over 15 amino acids. Trimming took off 1 base at V and 1 base at J, with 11 bases between the two ends. The germline V gene encodes CDR1 SEHNR and CDR2 FQNEAQ (reference sequence). The CDR3 DNA is TGTGCCAGCAGCTTAGTTCTGGAGGAGTCCTACGAGCAGTACTTC. Translating gives CASSLVLEESYEQYF.